These 6 T cell receptor beta chains were all obtained from the same sample, sequenced in a study of circulating and synovial CD4+ cells in juvenile arthritis. Sequencing used immunoSEQ multiplex PCR; TCRdb keeps in-frame clones, though not all of them. The table records under 40,000 clones, around 93% of them present only once. Sequenced input: CD4+ T cells from blood. These receptor sequences come from a human donor with juvenile idiopathic arthritis.

J is TRBJ2-1 and V is TRBV29-1; TRBD2 aligns across 9 bases. CDR1 SQVTM and CDR2 ANQGSEA come from the germline V gene. The ends lost 3 bases at V and 11 bases at J; junction bases unmatched: 2. The CDR3 runs 11 residues. The CDR3 loop is CSVDPSGKQFF. The CDR3 DNA reads as TGCAGCGTTGATCCTAGCGGGAAGCAGTTCTTC.

The chain links TRBV10-3 to TRBJ2-3; 8 positions agree with TRBD2. This CDR3 is built from 17 residues. From germline, CDR1 is ENHRY and CDR2 SYGVKD. The V segment lost 2 bases and the J segment 6 bases; nucleotides outside the gene matches: 13. The DNA for the CDR3 is TGTGCCATCAGTGAGCAAATAGCGGGATCGGTTGGTGATACGCAGTATTTT. It is translated as CAISEQIAGSVGDTQYF.

The chain couples TRBV6-1 to TRBJ2-5; D is uncertain. This CDR3 has 14 amino acids. Germline CDR1 and CDR2: MNHNS and SASEGT. Between the trimmed V and J ends, which lost 6 bases and 2 bases, there was a span of 13 bases. In DNA form, the CDR3 reads TGTGCCAGCAGGAGGCAAGCCCCACAAGAGACCCAGTACTTC. It is translated as CASRRQAPQETQYF.

The gene calls are TRBV5-1 and TRBJ1-4; TRBD1 agrees at 9 bases. The J segment lost 6 bases and the V segment lost 4 bases, leaving 4 bases of the junction unmatched. CDR3 length: 14 amino acids. CDR1 is SGHRS and CDR2 is YFSETQ in the germline V gene. The CDR3 is CASSRTGVDEKLFF. CDR3 sequence (DNA): TGCGCCAGCAGCCGGACAGGGGTCGATGAAAAACTGTTTTTT. Combining the CDR3 with reference TRBV5-1 and TRBJ1-4 gives the whole variable domain KAGVTQTPRYLIKTRGQQVTLSCSPISGHRSVSWYQQTPGQGLQFLFEYFSETQRNKGNFPGRFSGRQFSNSRSEMNVSTLELGDSALYLCASSRTGVDEKLFFGSGTQLSVL.

The rearrangement joins TRBV7-2 to TRBJ2-3, with TRBD2 matching 13 bases. Germline CDR1 is SGHTA and CDR2 is FQGNSA. The CDR3 totals 16 residues. The trim removed 2 bases at V and 6 bases at J, leaving 5 bases unmatched. CDR3 nucleotide sequence: TGTGCCAGCAGCTTAATGGGACTAGCGGGATCGGATACGCAGTATTTT. Residues: CASSLMGLAGSDTQYF. Full variable domain (rest looked up from reference TRBV7-2 and TRBJ2-3): GAGVSQSPSNKVTEKGKDVELRCDPISGHTALYWYRQSLGQGLEFLIYFQGNSAPDKSGLPSDRFSAERTGGSVSTLTIQRTQQEDSAVYLCASSLMGLAGSDTQYFGPGTRLTVL.

The table lists this clone with a count of one. The chain joins TRBV5-6 to TRBJ1-1; 8 bases match TRBD1. CDR3 size: 14 residues. After removal of 1 base from V and 8 bases from J, the junction contained 7 bases not matched to a gene. Looked up from germline, CDR1 is SGHDT and CDR2 is YYEEEE. The CDR3 reads CASSLTGGVREAFF. The CDR3 DNA sequence: TGTGCCAGCAGCTTGACAGGGGGTGTTCGAGAAGCTTTCTTT.